The sequence of this T cell receptor (beta chain) was determined in a study of cytotoxic CD8 clonotypes in ibrutinib-treated CLL. About the research overall: Responses comprised around 24 partial and 2 complete; at median about 68 months, around 15 remained remitted and some twelve progressed. Median treatment time before response sampling was 12 months, range 6 to 36.

The CDR3 is 15 residues long. V shed 5 bases, J shed 9 bases, and the junction held 11 bases outside the gene matches. Germline values: CDR1 SEHNR, CDR2 FQNEAQ (reference sequence). Only in-frame clones appear in the TCRdb table, and some are missing; sequencing was by immunoSEQ multiplex PCR. The sample lists about 300,000 clones; approximately 79% were seen once. General study findings and limits: Rising at ibrutinib response, clonality subsequently fell back toward baseline at progression.

To note about this clone: Its specificity is unknown.

Specimen: PBMCs, collected at disease progression, from a patient treated with ibrutinib. This chain joins TRBV7-9 and TRBJ2-7, with 12 bases lining up with TRBD2. This receptor was taken from a human donor with chronic lymphocytic leukemia. The CDR3 loop is CASSPRTSGVQGQYF. The CDR3 nucleotides are TGTGCCAGCAGCCCACGGACTAGCGGGGTCCAGGGGCAGTACTTC.